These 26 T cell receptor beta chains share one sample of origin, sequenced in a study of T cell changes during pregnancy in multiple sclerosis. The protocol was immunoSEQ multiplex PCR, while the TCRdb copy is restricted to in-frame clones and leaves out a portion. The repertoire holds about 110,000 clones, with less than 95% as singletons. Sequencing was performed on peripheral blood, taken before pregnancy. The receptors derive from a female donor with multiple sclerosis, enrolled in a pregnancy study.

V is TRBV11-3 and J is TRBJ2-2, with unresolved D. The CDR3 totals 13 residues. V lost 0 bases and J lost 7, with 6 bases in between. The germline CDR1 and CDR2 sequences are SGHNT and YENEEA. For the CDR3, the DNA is TGTGCCAGCAGCTTAGAAACGAGCGGGGAGCTGTTTTTT. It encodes CASSLETSGELFF.

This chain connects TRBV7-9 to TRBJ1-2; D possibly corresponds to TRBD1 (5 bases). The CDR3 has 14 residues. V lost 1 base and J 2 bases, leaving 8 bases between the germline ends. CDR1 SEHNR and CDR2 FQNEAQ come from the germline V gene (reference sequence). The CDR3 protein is CASSLGAGNYGYTF. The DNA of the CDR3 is TGTGCCAGCAGCTTAGGGGCAGGGAACTATGGCTACACCTTC.

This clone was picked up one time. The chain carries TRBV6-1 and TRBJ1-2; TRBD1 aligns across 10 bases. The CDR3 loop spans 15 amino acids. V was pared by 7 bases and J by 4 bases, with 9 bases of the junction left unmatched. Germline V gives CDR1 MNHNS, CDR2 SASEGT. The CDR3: CASMGGDRGLYGYTF. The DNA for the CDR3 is TGTGCCAGCATGGGGGGGGACAGGGGCCTCTATGGCTACACCTTC.

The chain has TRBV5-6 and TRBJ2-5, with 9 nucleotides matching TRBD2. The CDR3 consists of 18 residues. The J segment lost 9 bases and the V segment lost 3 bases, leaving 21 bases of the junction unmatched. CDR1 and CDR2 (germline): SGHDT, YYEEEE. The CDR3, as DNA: TGTGCCAGCAGCTCTCGGGGGGCGTCTAGCGGGGCCCGGATGGCCCAGTACTTC. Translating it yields CASSSRGASSGARMAQYF.

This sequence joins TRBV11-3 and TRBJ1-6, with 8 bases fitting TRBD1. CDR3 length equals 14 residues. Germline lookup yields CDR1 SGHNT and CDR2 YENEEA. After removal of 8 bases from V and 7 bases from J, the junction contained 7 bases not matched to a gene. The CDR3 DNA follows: TGTGCCAGCCAGGGGGCCGTCAGGAATTCACCCCTCCACTTT. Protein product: CASQGAVRNSPLHF.

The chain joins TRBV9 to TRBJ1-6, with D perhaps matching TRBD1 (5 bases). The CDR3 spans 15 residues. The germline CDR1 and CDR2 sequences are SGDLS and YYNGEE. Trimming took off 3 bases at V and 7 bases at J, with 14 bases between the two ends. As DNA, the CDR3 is TGTGCCAGCAGCGCTCCAAGGGGTGGAAATTCACCCCTCCACTTT. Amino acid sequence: CASSAPRGGNSPLHF.

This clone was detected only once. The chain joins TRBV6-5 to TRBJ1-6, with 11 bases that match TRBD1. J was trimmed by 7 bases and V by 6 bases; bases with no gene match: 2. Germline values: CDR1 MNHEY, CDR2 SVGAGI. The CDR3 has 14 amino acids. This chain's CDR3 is CASRGTGGNSPLHF. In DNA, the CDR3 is TGTGCCAGCAGGGGGACAGGGGGGAATTCACCCCTCCACTTT.

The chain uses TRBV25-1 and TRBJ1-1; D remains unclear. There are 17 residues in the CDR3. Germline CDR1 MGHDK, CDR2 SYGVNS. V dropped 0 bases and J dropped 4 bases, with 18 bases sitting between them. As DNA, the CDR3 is TGTGCCAGCAGTGAATACGGGTTGTCGGGTTTTAGCACTGAAGCTTTCTTT. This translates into CASSEYGLSGFSTEAFF. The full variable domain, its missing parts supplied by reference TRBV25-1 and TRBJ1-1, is EADIYQTPRYLVIGTGKKITLECSQTMGHDKMYWYQQDPGMELHLIHYSYGVNSTEKGDLSSESTVSRIRTEHFPLTLESARPSHTSQYLCASSEYGLSGFSTEAFFGQGTRLTVV.

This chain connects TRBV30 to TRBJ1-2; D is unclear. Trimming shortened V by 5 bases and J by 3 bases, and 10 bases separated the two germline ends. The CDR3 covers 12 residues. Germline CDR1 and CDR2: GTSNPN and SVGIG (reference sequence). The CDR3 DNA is TGTGCCTGGGAACAGACCCACTATGGCTACACCTTC. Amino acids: CAWEQTHYGYTF.

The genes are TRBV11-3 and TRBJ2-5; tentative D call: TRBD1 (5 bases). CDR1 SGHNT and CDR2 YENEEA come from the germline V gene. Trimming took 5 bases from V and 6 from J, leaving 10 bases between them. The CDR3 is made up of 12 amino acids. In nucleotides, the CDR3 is TGTGCCAGCAGCGGGCAGGGCAAGACCCAGTACTTC. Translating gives CASSGQGKTQYF.

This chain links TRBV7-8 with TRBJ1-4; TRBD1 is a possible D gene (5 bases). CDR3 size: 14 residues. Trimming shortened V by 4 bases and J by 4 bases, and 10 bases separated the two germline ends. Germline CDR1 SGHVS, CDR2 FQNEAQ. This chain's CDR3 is CASSSRQLNEKLFF. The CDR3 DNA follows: TGTGCCAGCAGCTCCCGACAGCTTAATGAAAAACTGTTTTTT. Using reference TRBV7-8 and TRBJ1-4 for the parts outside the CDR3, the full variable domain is GAGVSQSPRYKVAKRGQDVALRCDPISGHVSLFWYQQALGQGPEFLTYFQNEAQLDKSGLPSDRFFAERPEGSVSTLKIQRTQQEDSAVYLCASSSRQLNEKLFFGSGTQLSVL.

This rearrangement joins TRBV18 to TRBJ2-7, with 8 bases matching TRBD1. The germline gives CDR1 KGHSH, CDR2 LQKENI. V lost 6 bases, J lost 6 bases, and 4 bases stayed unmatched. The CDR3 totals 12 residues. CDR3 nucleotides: TGTGCCAGCTCTCAAGGACAGGGCGAGCAGTACTTC. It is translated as CASSQGQGEQYF. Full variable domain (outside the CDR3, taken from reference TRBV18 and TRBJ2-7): NAGVMQNPRHLVRRRGQEARLRCSPMKGHSHVYWYRQLPEEGLKFMVYLQKENIIDESGMPKERFSAEFPKEGPSILRIQQVVRGDSAAYFCASSQGQGEQYFGPGTRLTVT.

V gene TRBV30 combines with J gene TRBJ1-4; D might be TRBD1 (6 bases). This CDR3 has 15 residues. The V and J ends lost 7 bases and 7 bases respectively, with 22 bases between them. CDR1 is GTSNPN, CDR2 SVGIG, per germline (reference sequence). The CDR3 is CASLFKTGYVEKLFF. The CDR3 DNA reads TGTGCCTCCCTCTTTAAGACAGGATATGTTGAAAAACTGTTTTTT. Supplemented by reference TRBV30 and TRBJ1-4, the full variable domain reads SQTIHQWPATLVQPVGSPLSLECTVEGTSNPNLYWYRQAAGRGLQLLFYSVGIGQISSEVPQNLSASRPQDRQFILSSKKLLLSDSGFYLCASLFKTGYVEKLFFGSGTQLSVL.

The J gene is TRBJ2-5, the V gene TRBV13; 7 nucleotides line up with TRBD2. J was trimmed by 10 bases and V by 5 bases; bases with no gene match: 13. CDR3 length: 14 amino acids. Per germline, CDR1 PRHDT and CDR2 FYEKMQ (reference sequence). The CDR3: CASSPQRGDGGQYF. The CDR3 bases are TGTGCCAGCAGCCCCCAACGGGGGGACGGGGGCCAGTACTTC.

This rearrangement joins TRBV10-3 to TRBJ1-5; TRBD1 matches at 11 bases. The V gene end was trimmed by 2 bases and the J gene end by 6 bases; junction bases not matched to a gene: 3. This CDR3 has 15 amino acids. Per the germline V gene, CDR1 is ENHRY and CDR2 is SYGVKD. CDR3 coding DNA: TGTGCCATCAGTGAGGGACAGGGGGCGGCTCAGCCCCAGCATTTT. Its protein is CAISEGQGAAQPQHF.

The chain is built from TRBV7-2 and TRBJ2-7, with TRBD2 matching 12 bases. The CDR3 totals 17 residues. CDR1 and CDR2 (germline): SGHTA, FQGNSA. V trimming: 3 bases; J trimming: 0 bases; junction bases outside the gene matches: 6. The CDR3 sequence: CASSFTSGGTISYEQYF. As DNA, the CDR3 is TGTGCCAGCAGCTTCACTAGCGGGGGGACCATCTCCTACGAGCAGTACTTC.

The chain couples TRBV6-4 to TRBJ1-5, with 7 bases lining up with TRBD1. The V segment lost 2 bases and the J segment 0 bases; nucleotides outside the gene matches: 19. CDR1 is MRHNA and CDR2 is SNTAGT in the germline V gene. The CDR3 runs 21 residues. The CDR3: CASSDPSTGSGILNSNQPQHF. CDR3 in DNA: TGTGCCAGCAGTGACCCTTCGACAGGGTCTGGGATTCTCAATAGCAATCAGCCCCAGCATTTT.

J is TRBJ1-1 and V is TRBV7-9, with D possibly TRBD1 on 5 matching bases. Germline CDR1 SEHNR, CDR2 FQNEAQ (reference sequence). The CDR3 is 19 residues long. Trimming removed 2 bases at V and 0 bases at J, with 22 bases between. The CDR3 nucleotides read TGTGCCAGCAGCTTACCCACAATACGACAGTTATTTATGAACACTGAAGCTTTCTTT. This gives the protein CASSLPTIRQLFMNTEAFF.

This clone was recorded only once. The CDR3 DNA sequence: TGTGCCAGCAGCGTAAGCGGGACGGAGGAAGAGACCCAGTACTTC. Its translation is CASSVSGTEEETQYF. The J gene is TRBJ2-5, the V gene TRBV9; 7 nucleotides match TRBD2. V gave up 1 base and J gave up 3 bases; unmatched junction bases: 6. CDR1 is SGDLS, CDR2 YYNGEE, per germline. The CDR3 consists of 15 residues. Full variable domain (rest looked up from reference TRBV9 and TRBJ2-5): DSGVTQTPKHLITATGQRVTLRCSPRSGDLSVYWYQQSLDQGLQFLIQYYNGEERAKGNILERFSAQQFPDLHSELNLSSLELGDSALYFCASSVSGTEEETQYFGPGTRLLVL.

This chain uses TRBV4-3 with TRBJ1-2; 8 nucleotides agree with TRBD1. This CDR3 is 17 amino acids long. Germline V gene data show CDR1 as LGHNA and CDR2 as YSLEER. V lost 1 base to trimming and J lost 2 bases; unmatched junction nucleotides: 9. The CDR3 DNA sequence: TGCGCCAGCAGCCAAGTAACCCAGGGGGCGCAGAACTATGGCTACACCTTC. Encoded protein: CASSQVTQGAQNYGYTF.

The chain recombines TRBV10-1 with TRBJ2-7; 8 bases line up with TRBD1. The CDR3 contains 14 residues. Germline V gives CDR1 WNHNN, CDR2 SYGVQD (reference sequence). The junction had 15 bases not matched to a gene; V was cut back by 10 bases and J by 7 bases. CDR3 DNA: TGCGCCACCTGGCGTCCCGGGACAGGAGGAGAGCAGTACTTC. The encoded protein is CATWRPGTGGEQYF.

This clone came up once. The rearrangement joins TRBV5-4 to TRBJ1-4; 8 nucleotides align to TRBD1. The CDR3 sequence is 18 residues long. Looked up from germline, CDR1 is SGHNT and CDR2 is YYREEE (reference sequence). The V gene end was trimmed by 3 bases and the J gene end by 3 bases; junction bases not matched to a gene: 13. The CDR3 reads CASSSRTGSPIANEKLFF. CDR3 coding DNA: TGTGCCAGCAGCTCGAGGACAGGGTCACCGATAGCTAATGAAAAACTGTTTTTT.

The CDR3 region has the DNA TGTGCCAGCAGGTATGGCAATCAGCCCCAGCATTTT. Its translation is CASRYGNQPQHF. The chain joins TRBV6-1 to TRBJ1-5; no firm D call. The CDR3 loop spans 12 amino acids. Trimming pared 6 bases from V and 2 bases from J, leaving 5 bases between. Germline V gene lookup returns CDR1 MNHNS and CDR2 SASEGT.

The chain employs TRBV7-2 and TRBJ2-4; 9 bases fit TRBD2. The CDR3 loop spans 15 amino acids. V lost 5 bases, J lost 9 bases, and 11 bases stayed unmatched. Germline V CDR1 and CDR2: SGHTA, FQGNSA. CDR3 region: CASSQVAGDHAIQYF. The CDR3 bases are TGTGCCAGCAGCCAAGTAGCGGGAGATCACGCCATTCAGTACTTC.

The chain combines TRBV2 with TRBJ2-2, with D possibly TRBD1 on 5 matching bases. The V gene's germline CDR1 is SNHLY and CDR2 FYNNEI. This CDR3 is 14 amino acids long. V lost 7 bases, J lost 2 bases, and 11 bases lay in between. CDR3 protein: CASIGAVNTGELFF. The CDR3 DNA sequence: TGTGCCAGCATTGGGGCCGTTAACACCGGGGAGCTGTTTTTT.

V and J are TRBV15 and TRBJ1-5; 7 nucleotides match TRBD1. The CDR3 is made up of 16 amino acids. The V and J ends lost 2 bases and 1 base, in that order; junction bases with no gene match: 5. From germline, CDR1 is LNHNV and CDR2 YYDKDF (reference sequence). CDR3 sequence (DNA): TGTGCCACCAGCAGAAACAGGGGAATAAGCAATCAGCCCCAGCATTTT. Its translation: CATSRNRGISNQPQHF.